This T cell receptor beta chain is drawn from a study of T-cell reconstitution after alpha-beta-depleted transplantation in children (dated by TCRdb to about 2016). At the level of the whole study: Using TCR repertoire profiling, the study followed T-cell immune reconstitution in a quantitative way in children after TCRalphabeta/CD19-depleted allogeneic hematopoietic cell transplantation. Overall results and qualifications from the work: Apparently early alphabetaT-cell count recovery about two months after transplant reportedly relied on only several hundred rapidly expanded clones derived from non-depleted graft cells. The high TCRbeta diversity at day 60 in some patients was ascribed to recipient T cells and intrathymic progenitors that had survived conditioning. The frequencies of hyperexpanded clones fell over the following months, and after one year, T-cell counts and TCRbeta diversity were mostly attributed to newly produced T cells.

Library preparation was by PCR. The reads were generated on an Illumina HiSeq 2500. TCR library preparation used molecular barcoding, with unique molecular identifiers applied to normalize quantification of the TCRbeta repertoire. In-frame beta chains were kept once TCRdb had trimmed the public reads at Q25 with fastp and called clones with MiXCR. Each CDR3 protein appears once, grouped with its most common genes and DNA. For this sample the table gives hundreds of thousands of distinct CDR3 sequences, of which under 15% were detected only once. 0.79% of the sample belongs to the ten largest clones. CDR1 and CDR2 are drawn from the germline V gene: SGHDT, YYEEEE. Deletion took 0 bases off V and 1 base off J, with a span of 10 bases between the germline ends. The CDR3, cysteine through phenylalanine, is 15 amino acids long. CDR3 DNA only is kept here, 45 bases in frame from base 1. In the paper's terms, the treatment or condition label means: allogeneic hematopoietic cell transplantation with graft depleted of TCRalphabeta T cells and CD19 B cells. Transplant recipients were children who received TCRalphabeta/CD19-depleted allogeneic hematopoietic cell grafts.

Worth noting for this clonotype: No antigen is known for it. Base qualities are not recorded, but no much larger clone differs from it by a single base.

This material consisted of PBMCs, taken before TCRalphabeta/CD19-depleted stem cell transplant. This TCR derives from a girl aged 2 to 10 with congenital amegakaryocytic thrombocytopenia, due to receive a stem cell transplant. This sequence uses TRBV5-6 and TRBJ1-1; the D gene remains uncertain. The CDR3 has the sequence CASSLAVIRNTEAFF. The DNA is as follows: TGTGCCAGCAGCTTGGCCGTAATCCGGAACACTGAAGCTTTCTTT.